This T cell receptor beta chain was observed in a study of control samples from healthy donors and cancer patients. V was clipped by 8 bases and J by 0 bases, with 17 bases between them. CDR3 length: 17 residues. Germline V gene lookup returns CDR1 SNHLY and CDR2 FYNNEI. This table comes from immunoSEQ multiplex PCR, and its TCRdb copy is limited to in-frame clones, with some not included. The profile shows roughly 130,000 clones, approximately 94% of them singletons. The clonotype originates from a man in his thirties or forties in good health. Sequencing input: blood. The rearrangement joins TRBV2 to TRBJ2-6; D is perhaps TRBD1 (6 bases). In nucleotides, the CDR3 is TGTGCCAGCGGGATAAACAGGGAGCCCTCTGGGGCCAACGTCCTGACTTTC. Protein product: CASGINREPSGANVLTF.